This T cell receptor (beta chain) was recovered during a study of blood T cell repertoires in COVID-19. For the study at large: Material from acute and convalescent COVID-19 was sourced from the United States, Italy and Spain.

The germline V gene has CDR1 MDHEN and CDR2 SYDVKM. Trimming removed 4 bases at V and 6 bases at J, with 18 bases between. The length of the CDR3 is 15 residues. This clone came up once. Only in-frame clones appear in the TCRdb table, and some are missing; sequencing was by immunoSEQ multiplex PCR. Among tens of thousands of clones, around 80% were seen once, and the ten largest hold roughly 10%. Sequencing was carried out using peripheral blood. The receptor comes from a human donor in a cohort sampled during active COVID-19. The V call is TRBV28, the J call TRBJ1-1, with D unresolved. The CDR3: CASSSGEGRRAEAFF. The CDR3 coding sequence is TGTGCCAGCAGTTCAGGCGAGGGCCGGAGGGCTGAAGCTTTCTTT. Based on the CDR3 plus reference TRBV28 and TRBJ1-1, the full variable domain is DVKVTQSSRYLVKRTGEKVFLECVQDMDHENMFWYRQDPGLGLRLIYFSYDVKMKEKGDIPEGYSVSREKKERFSLILESASTNQTSMYLCASSSGEGRRAEAFFGQGTRLTVV.